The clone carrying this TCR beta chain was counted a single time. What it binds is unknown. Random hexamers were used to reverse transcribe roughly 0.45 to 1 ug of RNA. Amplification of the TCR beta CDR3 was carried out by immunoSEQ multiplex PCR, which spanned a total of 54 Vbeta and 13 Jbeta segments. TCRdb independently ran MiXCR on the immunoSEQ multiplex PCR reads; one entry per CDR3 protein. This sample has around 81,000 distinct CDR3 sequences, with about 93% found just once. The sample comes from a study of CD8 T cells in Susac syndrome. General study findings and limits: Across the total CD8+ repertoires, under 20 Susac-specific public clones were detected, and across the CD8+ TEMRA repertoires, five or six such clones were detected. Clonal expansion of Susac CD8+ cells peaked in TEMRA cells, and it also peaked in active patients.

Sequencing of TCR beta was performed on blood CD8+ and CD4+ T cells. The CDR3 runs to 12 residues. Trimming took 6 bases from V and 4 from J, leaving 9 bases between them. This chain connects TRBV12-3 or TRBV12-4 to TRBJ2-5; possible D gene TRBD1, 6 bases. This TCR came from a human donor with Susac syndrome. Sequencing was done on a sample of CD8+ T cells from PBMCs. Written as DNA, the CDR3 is TGTGCCAGCAGGGGGGCACGAGAGACCCAGTACTTC. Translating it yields CASRGARETQYF.